This passage covers 3 T cell receptor beta chains from one sample sequenced in a study of blood T cell repertoires in COVID-19. Profiled with immunoSEQ multiplex PCR; TCRdb holds only in-frame clones, not every one. This table holds about 70,000 clones, around 86% found once. The sample comprised peripheral blood. The receptors come from a woman under 30 with acute or convalescent COVID-19.

The chain links TRBV28 to TRBJ1-1, with D perhaps TRBD1 (5 bases). CDR3 length equals 14 residues. The V end was cut by 4 bases, the J end by 9 bases, with 18 bases between. Germline values: CDR1 MDHEN, CDR2 SYDVKM. The CDR3 sequence is CASSSVDGGSKAFF. The CDR3 nucleotides read TGTGCCAGCAGTTCTGTTGACGGGGGAAGCAAAGCTTTCTTT.

This chain connects TRBV4-1 to TRBJ1-6; D is unclear. Germline V gives CDR1 MGHRA, CDR2 YSYEKL. Trimming removed 4 bases at V and 6 bases at J, with 13 bases between. The CDR3 consists of 15 residues. The CDR3 loop reads CASSLLVGANSPLHF. DNA of the CDR3: TGCGCCAGCAGCCTACTCGTGGGAGCTAATTCACCCCTCCACTTT.

The V and J genes are TRBV11-2 and TRBJ2-1, with 12 bases fitting TRBD2. Per germline, CDR1 SGHAT and CDR2 FQNNGV. CDR3 size: 16 residues. After removal of 3 bases from V and 7 bases from J, the junction contained 7 bases not matched to a gene. The CDR3 is CASSFPGLAGWNEQFF. The CDR3 coding sequence is TGTGCCAGCAGCTTCCCGGGACTAGCGGGCTGGAATGAGCAGTTCTTC.